This T cell receptor beta chain was recovered during a study of response to subunit inactivated influenza vaccine. Broader study findings: Every seasonal influenza vaccination brings in few new T cells, the authors suggested.

The germline V gene has CDR1 MNHEY and CDR2 SMNVEV (reference sequence). The CDR3 extends over 20 amino acids. Losses at the gene ends were 5 bases for V and 9 bases for J; bases not matched to a gene: 28. Comments on this clonotype: Its target is not known.

MiXCR, run by TCRdb on the RT-PCR reads, gives a single entry per CDR3 protein. The sample shows roughly 670,000 distinct CDR3 sequences, 13% to 15% of them seen only once. The TCR sequence derives from a man in his fifties or sixties who received an inactivated influenza vaccine. The rearrangement links TRBV27 to TRBJ2-1, with 7 positions matching TRBD2. The starting material was PBMCs from blood, obtained 14 days before vaccination. CDR3 sequence (DNA): TGTGCCAGCAGTCTAGCCCGGGACGGGTTTAATCGGGGAGGGCCGGGTGAGCAGTTCTTC. This translates into CASSLARDGFNRGGPGEQFF.